The 26 T cell receptor beta chains given below trace back to one sample, sequenced in a study of blood T cell repertoires in COVID-19. Method: immunoSEQ multiplex PCR; TCRdb's copy keeps in-frame clones and lacks some. The table includes hundreds of thousands of clones, approximately 84% detected once. Sequencing was done on a sample of peripheral blood. These receptors all stem from a woman in her 30s who had recovered from COVID-19.

V and J are TRBV23-1 and TRBJ2-7; 12 bases agree with TRBD1. TRBV23-1 qualifies as an ORF whose function is uncertain. The ends lost 8 bases at V and 0 bases at J; junction bases unmatched: 17. The CDR3 has 19 residues. For the CDR3, the DNA is TGCGCCAGCTCTAACACCGGGACAGGGGGCCGAGGCGACTCCTACGAGCAGTACTTC. Residues: CASSNTGTGGRGDSYEQYF.

The chain links TRBV12-3 or TRBV12-4 to TRBJ2-5; D gene unclear. The length of the CDR3 is 13 residues. V was shortened by 1 base and J by 5 bases, with 8 bases between the two germline ends. CDR3 amino acids: CASSLDIQETQYF. CDR3 bases: TGTGCCAGCAGTTTAGACATCCAGGAGACCCAGTACTTC.

The gene calls are TRBV7-2 and TRBJ2-5, with 9 bases that match TRBD2. The CDR3 extends over 15 amino acids. Germline V gives CDR1 SGHTA, CDR2 FQGNSA. With V trimmed by 6 bases and J by 5 bases, 10 bases remained unmatched. DNA for the CDR3: TGTGCCAGCAGATATACTAGCGGGTGGGTTGAGACCCAGTACTTC. It encodes CASRYTSGWVETQYF. Full variable domain (remainder filled in from reference TRBV7-2 and TRBJ2-5): GAGVSQSPSNKVTEKGKDVELRCDPISGHTALYWYRQSLGQGLEFLIYFQGNSAPDKSGLPSDRFSAERTGGSVSTLTIQRTQQEDSAVYLCASRYTSGWVETQYFGPGTRLLVL.

This sequence joins TRBV5-1 and TRBJ2-7, with 10 bases aligning to TRBD1. Germline V CDR1 and CDR2: SGHRS, YFSETQ. V gave up 4 bases and J gave up 5 bases; unmatched junction bases: 6. CDR3 length: 14 amino acids. CDR3 in DNA: TGCGCCAGCAGCCCGCAGACAGGGGGCGACGAGCAGTACTTC. As protein: CASSPQTGGDEQYF.

The genes are TRBV6-2 or TRBV6-3 and TRBJ2-6, with D possibly being TRBD2 (5 bases). Germline V gene sequence: CDR1 MNHEY, CDR2 SVGEGT. The V end lost 5 bases, the J end lost 0 bases, and 5 bases lay between the germline ends. The CDR3 has 14 amino acids. In nucleotides, the CDR3 is TGTGCCAGCAGTGAGGGCTCTGGGGCCAACGTCCTGACTTTC. This sequence encodes CASSEGSGANVLTF.

V is TRBV10-3 and J is TRBJ1-2; D not certain. Trimming left V 3 bases short and J 0 bases short, with 14 bases between. CDR3 size: 16 residues. Germline V CDR1 and CDR2: ENHRY, SYGVKD. CDR3 sequence (DNA): TGTGCCATCAGTGATAGACAAGCAGGCCCTAACTATGGCTACACCTTC. It encodes CAISDRQAGPNYGYTF.

The J gene is TRBJ2-2, the V gene TRBV20-1, with TRBD2 matching over 8 bases. The trim removed 3 bases at V and 7 bases at J, leaving 4 bases unmatched. Germline CDR1 is DFQATT and CDR2 is SNEGSKA (reference sequence). The CDR3 extends over 13 amino acids. CDR3 amino acids: CSASGGGHGELFF. CDR3 coding DNA: TGCAGTGCTAGTGGCGGGGGGCACGGGGAGCTGTTTTTT.

J is TRBJ2-3 and V is TRBV27, with D perhaps matching TRBD2 (5 bases). The germline V gene has CDR1 MNHEY and CDR2 SMNVEV (reference sequence). The CDR3 has 15 residues. Trimming pared 10 bases from V and 0 bases from J, leaving 17 bases between. DNA of the CDR3: TGTGCCACCTCGGACTCCTTGACTAGCACAGATACGCAGTATTTT. The encoded protein is CATSDSLTSTDTQYF.

The chain carries TRBV12-5 and TRBJ1-2; the match to TRBD1 covers 11 bases. Germline CDR1 and CDR2: LGHNT and FRNRAP. This CDR3 region has 15 residues. Trimming took 7 bases from V and 7 from J; bases not matched to a gene: 11. The CDR3 DNA reads TGTGCTAGTGCCAAAATTGGACAGGGGGCGGGTGGCTACACCTTC. This gives the protein CASAKIGQGAGGYTF.

The chain uses TRBV7-3 and TRBJ2-1; 7 positions match TRBD2. This CDR3 comprises 19 residues. Trimming removed 4 bases from V and 0 bases from J; junction bases left unmatched: 15. Looked up from germline, CDR1 is SGHTA and CDR2 is FQGTGA. The CDR3 reads CASSSKAGTPGSSYNEQFF. Written as DNA, the CDR3 is TGTGCCAGCAGCTCCAAAGCGGGAACCCCGGGGAGCTCCTACAATGAGCAGTTCTTC.

The rearrangement joins TRBV4-1 to TRBJ2-7; 8 nucleotides line up with TRBD1. The CDR3 length is 14 residues. The germline V gene has CDR1 MGHRA and CDR2 YSYEKL. V shed 1 base and J 7 bases; nucleotides not matched to a gene: 6. CDR3 amino acids: CASSQVQGAGEQYF. The CDR3 DNA is TGCGCCAGCAGCCAAGTGCAGGGGGCGGGTGAGCAGTACTTC.

J is TRBJ1-1 and V is TRBV28, with D possibly being TRBD1 (5 bases). The CDR3 is 14 amino acids. The V end lost 6 bases, the J end lost 1 base, and 12 bases lay between the germline ends. Germline V lookup: CDR1 MDHEN, CDR2 SYDVKM. CDR3: CASRQITGNTEAFF. CDR3 nucleotides: TGTGCCAGCAGGCAGATCACAGGGAACACTGAAGCTTTCTTT.

This chain links TRBV30 with TRBJ2-7, with D possibly matching TRBD1 (7 bases). CDR1 is GTSNPN, CDR2 SVGIG, per germline (reference sequence). The CDR3 has 13 amino acids. Trimming took off 5 bases at V and 1 base at J, with 12 bases between the two ends. The CDR3 region has the DNA TGTGCCTGGGCAGGGGGAGGATCCTACGAGCAGTACTTC. Amino acids: CAWAGGGSYEQYF.

The genes are TRBV5-4 and TRBJ2-3; TRBD1 is a possible D gene (5 bases). Trimming shortened V by 4 bases and J by 1 base, and 19 bases separated the two germline ends. Germline assignment: CDR1 SGHNT and CDR2 YYREEE (reference sequence). The CDR3 runs to 17 residues. The CDR3 protein is CASSPAKTIQGTDTQYF. CDR3 in DNA: TGTGCCAGCAGCCCGGCTAAAACAATACAGGGCACAGATACGCAGTATTTT.

The chain links TRBV4-1 to TRBJ1-4, with D possibly TRBD1 on 6 matching bases. Per germline, CDR1 MGHRA and CDR2 YSYEKL. Trimming removed 4 bases from V and 8 bases from J, with 17 bases in between. This CDR3 has 15 amino acids. The CDR3 sequence is CASSLRGGDGEKLFF. The CDR3 DNA reads TGCGCCAGCAGCCTGAGGGGGGGGGATGGAGAAAAACTGTTTTTT.

Only one count was recorded for this clone. The chain uses TRBV11-2 and TRBJ2-5, with TRBD2 matching over 10 bases. Losses at the gene ends were 1 base for V and 5 bases for J; bases not matched to a gene: 10. The CDR3 spans 17 residues. The germline CDR1 and CDR2 sequences are SGHAT and FQNNGV. The CDR3 DNA sequence: TGTGCCAGCAGCTTAGCCTTACTAGCGGGGACAATTGAGACCCAGTACTTC. This encodes CASSLALLAGTIETQYF.

V gene TRBV11-2 combines with J gene TRBJ2-7; TRBD2 aligns across 7 bases. The V segment lost 3 bases and the J segment 5 bases; nucleotides outside the gene matches: 13. Germline-derived CDR1 and CDR2 are SGHAT and FQNNGV. The CDR3 extends over 16 amino acids. CDR3 coding DNA: TGTGCCAGCAGCTTCGGCTTGGGCGGGAGAAGTGACGAGCAGTACTTC. Protein product: CASSFGLGGRSDEQYF. The full variable domain, completed using reference TRBV11-2 and TRBJ2-7, is EAGVAQSPRYKIIEKRQSVAFWCNPISGHATLYWYQQILGQGPKLLIQFQNNGVVDDSQLPKDRFSAERLKGVDSTLKIQPAKLEDSAVYLCASSFGLGGRSDEQYFGPGTRLTVT.

The chain is built from TRBV27 and TRBJ2-7, with 7 bases aligning to TRBD1. Trimming removed 9 bases from V and 3 bases from J; junction bases left unmatched: 8. This CDR3 spans 13 amino acids. From germline, CDR1 is MNHEY and CDR2 SMNVEV (reference sequence). CDR3 bases: TGTGCCAGTAGACCGACAGGGAACTACGAGCAGTACTTC. It translates to CASRPTGNYEQYF.

This rearrangement joins TRBV4-3 to TRBJ2-2; 8 bases match TRBD1. CDR3 length equals 18 residues. Losses at the gene ends were 0 bases for V and 0 bases for J; bases not matched to a gene: 6. The germline gives CDR1 LGHNA, CDR2 YSLEER. In DNA form, the CDR3 reads TGCGCCAGCAGCCAAGAGGGCAGGGGGCGGTCGAACACCGGGGAGCTGTTTTTT. Translated, it gives CASSQEGRGRSNTGELFF.

The V call is TRBV5-1, the J call TRBJ2-7, with 8 bases fitting TRBD1. The junction had 12 bases not matched to a gene; V was cut back by 3 bases and J by 4 bases. Germline-derived CDR1 and CDR2 are SGHRS and YFSETQ. CDR3 size: 16 residues. The DNA for the CDR3 is TGCGCCAGCAGCTCCCAGGGGGCTAAAAGGGGTTACGAGCAGTACTTC. It yields the protein CASSSQGAKRGYEQYF.

The genes are TRBV18 and TRBJ1-4, with D unresolved. V was cut by 2 bases and J by 0 bases, with 13 bases left in between. CDR1 is KGHSH, CDR2 LQKENI, per germline. The CDR3 extends over 17 amino acids. Written as DNA, the CDR3 is TGTGCCAGCTCACCAAGCGCAGTCCGAGCAACTAATGAAAAACTGTTTTTT. As protein: CASSPSAVRATNEKLFF.

The J gene is TRBJ1-5, the V gene TRBV19; 10 bases fit TRBD1. The CDR3 length is 15 residues. Per the germline V gene, CDR1 is LNHDA and CDR2 is SQIVND (reference sequence). The J segment lost 3 bases and the V segment lost 9 bases, leaving 8 bases of the junction unmatched. The CDR3 protein is CASRIGTGDNQPQHF. The CDR3 DNA is TGTGCCAGCCGGATAGGGACAGGGGACAATCAGCCCCAGCATTTT.

The CDR3 loop is CASRSGTSGFEQFF. CDR3 nucleotide sequence: TGTGCCAGCAGGTCCGGGACTAGCGGGTTCGAGCAGTTCTTC. The chain links TRBV5-4 to TRBJ2-1, with TRBD2 matching 12 bases. The germline gives CDR1 SGHNT, CDR2 YYREEE (reference sequence). This CDR3 comprises 14 residues. With 5 bases clipped from V and 10 bases from J, the junction kept 7 bases outside the gene matches.

This clone showed up just once. The chain couples TRBV7-9 to TRBJ1-1; 7 nucleotides agree with TRBD1. The CDR3 runs 14 residues. V trimming: 3 bases; J trimming: 3 bases; junction bases outside the gene matches: 4. In germline, CDR1 is SEHNR, CDR2 FQNEAQ (reference sequence). The CDR3 DNA reads TGTGCCAGCAGCTTCTACAGGGGACACACTGAAGCTTTCTTT. It yields the protein CASSFYRGHTEAFF.

The CDR3 region is CSARIEVEAFF. CDR3 in DNA: TGCAGTGCTAGAATTGAGGTAGAAGCTTTCTTT. This chain joins TRBV20-1 and TRBJ1-1; no definite D call. V was shortened by 2 bases and J by 8 bases, with 9 bases between the two germline ends. This CDR3 spans 11 amino acids. Germline V gene sequence: CDR1 DFQATT, CDR2 SNEGSKA (reference sequence).

The chain has TRBV5-6 and TRBJ1-2; the match to TRBD1 covers 8 bases. The CDR3 sequence is 14 residues long. Per the germline V gene, CDR1 is SGHDT and CDR2 is YYEEEE. V lost 3 bases, J lost 3 bases, and 4 bases stayed unmatched. This chain's CDR3 is CASSSQGVDYGYTF. In nucleotides, the CDR3 is TGTGCCAGCAGCTCACAGGGGGTCGACTATGGCTACACCTTC.